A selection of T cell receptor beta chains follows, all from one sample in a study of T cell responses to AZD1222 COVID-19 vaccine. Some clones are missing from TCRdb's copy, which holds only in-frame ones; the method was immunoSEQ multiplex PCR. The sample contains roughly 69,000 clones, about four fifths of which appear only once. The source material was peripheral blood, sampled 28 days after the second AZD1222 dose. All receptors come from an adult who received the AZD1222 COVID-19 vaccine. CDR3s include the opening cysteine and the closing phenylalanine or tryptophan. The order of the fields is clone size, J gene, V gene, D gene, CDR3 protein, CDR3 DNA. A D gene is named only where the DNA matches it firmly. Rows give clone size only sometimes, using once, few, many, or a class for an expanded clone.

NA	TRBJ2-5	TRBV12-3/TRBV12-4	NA	CASSPGSWETQYF	TGTGCCAGCAGTCCGGGGTCCTGGGAGACCCAGTACTTC
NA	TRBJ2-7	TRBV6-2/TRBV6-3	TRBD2	CASSPARRLASGEQYF	TGTGCCAGCAGCCCTGCCCGACGACTAGCGAGTGGCGAGCAGTACTTC
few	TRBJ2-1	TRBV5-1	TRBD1	CASSSPGGVEQFF	TGCGCCAGCAGCTCGCCAGGGGGCGTTGAGCAGTTCTTC
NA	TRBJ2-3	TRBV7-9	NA	CASTPSLTDTQYF	TGTGCCAGCACCCCTTCCCTAACAGATACGCAGTATTTT
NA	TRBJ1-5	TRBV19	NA	CASSISVGGQHF	TGTGCCAGTAGTATATCCGTCGGAGGCCAGCATTTT
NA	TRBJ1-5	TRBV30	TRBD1	CAWSGQVNQPQHF	TGTGCCTGGAGCGGACAGGTCAATCAGCCCCAGCATTTT
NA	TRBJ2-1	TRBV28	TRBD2	CASRVTGTSGNEQFF	TGTGCCAGCAGGGTTACCGGGACTAGCGGCAATGAGCAGTTCTTC
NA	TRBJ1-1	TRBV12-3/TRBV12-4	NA	CASSYRTNTEAFF	TGTGCCAGCAGTTATAGAACGAACACTGAAGCTTTCTTT
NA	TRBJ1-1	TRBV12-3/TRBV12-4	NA	CASSSSPLSEAFF	TGTGCCAGCAGTTCAAGCCCCCTCTCTGAAGCTTTCTTT
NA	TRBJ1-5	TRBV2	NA	CASRLDISNQPQHF	TGTGCCAGCAGACTCGACATTAGCAATCAGCCCCAGCATTTT